This T cell receptor (beta chain) was recorded in a study of CXCR3-negative and CXCR3-positive naive CD8 T cells. On this clonotype itself: No antigen is known for it.

CDR3 length: 15 amino acids. Germline CDR1 MDHEN, CDR2 SYDVKM. The libraries of TRB cDNA were constructed through 5' RACE using UMI labels. Reprocessing the 5' RACE reads, TCRdb reports a single entry for every CDR3 protein and omits DNA. Its listing shows about 120,000 distinct CDR3 sequences. Among CD8+ T cells, naive ones were CD45RO-CCR7+CD27+CD95-. Study-wide findings and caveats: In naive cells, CXCR3-negative and CXCR3-positive subsets had similar TRBV-TRBJ usage; memory cells differed. It was found that naive subsets had comparable surface CD5, and TCR strength was inferred from TRB CDR3 properties. Naive cells with CXCR3 showed TRB CDR3s that were more hydrophobic than those in CXCR3-negative naive cells. Relative to memory CD8+ cells, whose diversity was much lower, both naive subsets had comparably high diversity.

Sample: naive CXCR3+ CD8+ T cells from blood. Subset of the sample: CD45RO-CCR7+CD27+CD95- naive CD8+ T cells expressing CXCR3 (TNR3+). The source of this sequence is a human donor in good health. Some clones in this sample may be carry-over from other donors' samples. The chain joins TRBV28 to TRBJ2-3. CDR3 protein: CASSLRTVYTDTQYF.